Below, 15 T cell receptor beta chains from the same sample are listed, as sequenced in a study of human T cells and chemical hapten exposure. One entry per CDR3 protein, called by TCRdb with MiXCR from the RACE reads. The table records 75,000 to 90,000 distinct CDR3 sequences, roughly 7.6% of them present only once. Documented time point: patch test 1, 2 weeks after DPC sensitization. Stated treatment: therapeutic diphenylcyclopropenone sensitization with weekly scalp DPC. Material: whole blood, obtained in connection with sensitization to the hapten diphenylcyclopropenone (DPC). The receptors were sampled from a young woman with alopecia areata. Some clones in this sample may be carry-over from other donors' samples.

This clonotype was seen at least ten times. This sequence joins TRBV7-6 and TRBJ1-3; D gene unclear. Germline V lookup: CDR1 SGHVS, CDR2 FNYEAQ. This CDR3 comprises 15 residues. Deletions cut 7 bases from V and 0 bases from J, with 13 bases between. CDR3 region: CASTQGLTSGNTIYF. The CDR3, as DNA: TGTGCCAGCACTCAAGGCCTAACCTCTGGAAACACCATATATTTT.

In regard to this clonotype: A much larger clone differs by one base, so this may be a read error. Here the CDR3 omits its conserved ending phenylalanine or tryptophan, so a read error is the likely source. The CDR3 here is CASSLEGAGQPQHL. In nucleotides, the CDR3 is TGCGCCAGCAGCTTGGAAGGGGCTGGTCAGCCCCAGCATCTT. The chain employs TRBV5-1 and TRBJ1-5; D is perhaps TRBD1 (5 bases). Germline V gene lookup returns CDR1 SGHRS and CDR2 YFSETQ. Trimming removed 0 bases from V and 6 bases from J, with 10 bases in between. The CDR3 consists of 14 residues.

This clonotype was detected a few times. The chain combines TRBV3-1 with TRBJ2-1; no clear D. V was trimmed by 3 bases and J by 2 bases, leaving 2 bases between them. CDR3 length equals 12 residues. Germline loops: CDR1 LGHDT, CDR2 YNNKEL (reference sequence). The chain's CDR3 is CASSHPYNEQFF. The CDR3 DNA reads as TGTGCCAGCAGCCACCCCTACAATGAGCAGTTCTTC.

At least ten counts were recorded for this clonotype. V gene TRBV5-1 combines with J gene TRBJ1-1; D might be TRBD1 (5 bases). V was clipped by 4 bases and J by 1 base, with 8 bases between them. This CDR3 region has 13 residues. Germline assignment: CDR1 SGHRS and CDR2 YFSETQ. CDR3 in amino acids: CASSNGQNTEAFF. CDR3 nucleotide sequence: TGCGCCAGCAGCAACGGACAGAACACTGAAGCTTTCTTT. The entire variable domain, with the rest obtained from reference TRBV5-1 and TRBJ1-1, is as follows: KAGVTQTPRYLIKTRGQQVTLSCSPISGHRSVSWYQQTPGQGLQFLFEYFSETQRNKGNFPGRFSGRQFSNSRSEMNVSTLELGDSALYLCASSNGQNTEAFFGQGTRLTVV.

This clonotype occurred a few times. V and J are TRBV5-1 and TRBJ2-1; TRBD1 agrees at 11 bases. Per germline, CDR1 SGHRS and CDR2 YFSETQ. The CDR3 extends over 15 amino acids. The V gene end was trimmed by 0 bases and the J gene end by 8 bases; junction bases not matched to a gene: 4. The CDR3 sequence: CASSLGTGGSDEQFF. CDR3 nucleotides: TGCGCCAGCAGCTTGGGGACAGGGGGCTCGGATGAGCAGTTCTTC.

This clonotype was picked up many times. The chain is built from TRBV7-9 and TRBJ2-3; D unresolved. V gave up 5 bases and J gave up 0 bases, with 3 bases separating them. Germline V CDR1 and CDR2: SEHNR, FQNEAQ (reference sequence). The CDR3 is made up of 12 amino acids. The CDR3 DNA sequence: TGTGCCAGCAGCCGCAGCACAGATACGCAGTATTTT. This encodes CASSRSTDTQYF.

This clonotype showed up many times. CDR3 protein: CASSAGGDGNTIYF. DNA for the CDR3: TGCGCCAGCAGCGCAGGGGGAGATGGAAACACCATATATTTT. The genes are TRBV5-1 and TRBJ1-3; 7 nucleotides match TRBD1. This CDR3 region has 14 residues. Germline trimming cut 4 bases from V and 3 bases from J; bases unmatched to any gene: 4. The germline gives CDR1 SGHRS, CDR2 YFSETQ. Filled out from reference TRBV5-1 and TRBJ1-3, the complete variable domain reads KAGVTQTPRYLIKTRGQQVTLSCSPISGHRSVSWYQQTPGQGLQFLFEYFSETQRNKGNFPGRFSGRQFSNSRSEMNVSTLELGDSALYLCASSAGGDGNTIYFGEGSWLTVV.

This clonotype occurred many times. The chain employs TRBV20-1 and TRBJ2-1, with 11 bases matching TRBD2. Germline lookup yields CDR1 DFQATT and CDR2 SNEGSKA (reference sequence). This CDR3 is 16 amino acids long. V lost 0 bases to trimming and J lost 7 bases; unmatched junction nucleotides: 8. The CDR3: CSARDRLAGIKNEQFF. The CDR3 nucleotides are TGCAGTGCTAGAGATCGACTAGCGGGAATTAAAAATGAGCAGTTCTTC.

This clonotype was counted at least ten times. V usage is TRBV5-1 and J usage is TRBJ2-3, with a weak D call TRBD1 (6 bases). Germline values: CDR1 SGHRS, CDR2 YFSETQ. The CDR3 contains 15 residues. The germline V and J ends were trimmed by 2 bases and 2 bases, with 12 bases remaining between them. The CDR3 reads CASSLQGQATDTQYF. For the CDR3, the DNA is TGCGCCAGCAGCTTACAGGGACAAGCCACAGATACGCAGTATTTT.

This clonotype was detected ten times or more. The V gene is TRBV2, the J gene TRBJ1-1, with D maybe TRBD1 (6 bases). Per the germline V gene, CDR1 is SNHLY and CDR2 is FYNNEI. V was pared by 4 bases and J by 4 bases, with 13 bases between. The CDR3 contains 14 residues. CDR3 DNA: TGTGCCAGCAGTGGGACAGTCGTCCCCACTGAAGCTTTCTTT. It encodes CASSGTVVPTEAFF.

The V and J genes are TRBV5-1 and TRBJ2-3; D ambiguous. The CDR3 length is 17 residues. V lost 4 bases to trimming and J lost 1 base, with 19 bases between them. Germline assignment: CDR1 SGHRS and CDR2 YFSETQ. In nucleotides, the CDR3 is TGCGCCAGCAGCCCTACGCTGGGTTCAACGGGCACAGATACGCAGTATTTT. It specifies CASSPTLGSTGTDTQYF. Drawing the rest from reference TRBV5-1 and TRBJ2-3, the complete variable domain is KAGVTQTPRYLIKTRGQQVTLSCSPISGHRSVSWYQQTPGQGLQFLFEYFSETQRNKGNFPGRFSGRQFSNSRSEMNVSTLELGDSALYLCASSPTLGSTGTDTQYFGPGTRLTVL.

A remark on this clonotype: At one boundary the junction diverges from the germline segment, which might be a read error. The chain couples TRBV30 to TRBJ1-5, with 7 bases lining up with TRBD1. CDR3 size: 13 residues. Germline values: CDR1 GTSNPN, CDR2 SVGIG (reference sequence). CDR3 nucleotide sequence: TGTGCCTGGGCCCGGGACAGAAATCAGCCCCAGAATTTT. Protein: CAWARDRNQPQNF.

The rearrangement uses TRBV20-1 and TRBJ2-5; TRBD2 is a possible D gene (6 bases). Looked up from germline, CDR1 is DFQATT and CDR2 is SNEGSKA (reference sequence). CDR3 length: 14 amino acids. Trimming left V 3 bases short and J 2 bases short, with 13 bases between. The CDR3 nucleotides are TGCAGTGCTAGCTCTTATGGGGGGCAAGAGACCCAGTACTTC. It translates to CSASSYGGQETQYF.

This chain uses TRBV12-3 or TRBV12-4 with TRBJ1-5, with 7 bases lining up with TRBD1. The V gene end was trimmed by 3 bases and the J gene end by 6 bases; junction bases not matched to a gene: 8. There are 15 residues in the CDR3. CDR3 sequence reads: CASSLGDRAIQPQHF. The CDR3 DNA sequence: TGTGCCAGCAGTTTGGGAGACAGGGCCATTCAGCCCCAGCATTTT.

The table lists this clonotype with many counts. V is TRBV2 and J is TRBJ2-6, with unresolved D. The CDR3 covers 15 residues. In germline, CDR1 is SNHLY, CDR2 FYNNEI. The V end lost 4 bases, the J end lost 0 bases, and 7 bases lay between the germline ends. The CDR3 DNA follows: TGTGCCAGCAGTGCGCAGCTCTCTGGGGCCAACGTCCTGACTTTC. Amino acids: CASSAQLSGANVLTF.